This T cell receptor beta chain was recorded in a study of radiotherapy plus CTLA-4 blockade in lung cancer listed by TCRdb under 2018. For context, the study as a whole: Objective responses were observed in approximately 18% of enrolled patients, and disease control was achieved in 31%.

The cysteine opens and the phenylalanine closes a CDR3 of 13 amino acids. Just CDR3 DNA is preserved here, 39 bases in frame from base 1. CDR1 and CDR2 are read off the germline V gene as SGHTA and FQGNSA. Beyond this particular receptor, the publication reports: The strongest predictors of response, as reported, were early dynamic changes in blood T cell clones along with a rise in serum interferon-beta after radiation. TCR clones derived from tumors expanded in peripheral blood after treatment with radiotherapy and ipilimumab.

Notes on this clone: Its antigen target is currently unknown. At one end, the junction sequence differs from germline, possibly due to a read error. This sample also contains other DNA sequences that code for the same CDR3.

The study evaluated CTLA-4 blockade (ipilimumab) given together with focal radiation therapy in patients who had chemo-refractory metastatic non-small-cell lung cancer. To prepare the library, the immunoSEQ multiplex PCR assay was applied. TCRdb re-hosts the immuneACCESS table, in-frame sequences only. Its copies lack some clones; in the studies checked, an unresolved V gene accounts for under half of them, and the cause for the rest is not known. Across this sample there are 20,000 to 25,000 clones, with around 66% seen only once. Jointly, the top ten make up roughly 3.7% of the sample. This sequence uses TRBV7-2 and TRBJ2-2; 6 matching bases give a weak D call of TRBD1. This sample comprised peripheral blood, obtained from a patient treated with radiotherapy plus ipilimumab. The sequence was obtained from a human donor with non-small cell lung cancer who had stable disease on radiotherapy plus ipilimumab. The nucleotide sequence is TGTGCCAGCAGCTTCAGGGGCACCGGGGAGCTGTTTTTC. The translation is CASSFRGTGELFF.